This is a list of T cell receptor beta chains from one sample in a study of Graves' ophthalmopathy and Graves' hyperthyroidism. TCRdb re-called the multiplex PCR reads with MiXCR, one entry per CDR3 protein. The sample consists of 660,000 or so distinct CDR3 sequences, just over 40% of them appearing once. Sequencing was performed on peripheral blood. The receptors originated from an adult man with Graves' ophthalmopathy. The CDR3 runs from the conserved cysteine through the conserved F or W. Each record gives: V gene, J gene, clone size, D gene, CDR3 DNA, CDR3 protein. A D gene is named only where the DNA matches it firmly. Clone size is shown for a subset of rows, as once, few, many or a class of expanded clone.

TRBV7-2	TRBJ2-2	.	TRBD2	TGTGCCAGCAGCTACTCTAGCGGGGGGATCACCGGGGAGCTGTTTTTT	CASSYSSGGITGELFF
TRBV12-3/TRBV12-4	TRBJ1-4	.	.	TGTGCCAGCAGCCCATGGACATCAAATGAAAAACTGTTTTTT	CASSPWTSNEKLFF
TRBV5-6	TRBJ2-7	.	TRBD1	TGTGCCAGCAGCCTATCCCCGAGGGGGCTATACGAGCAGTACTTC	CASSLSPRGLYEQYF
TRBV5-1	TRBJ1-5	.	.	TGCGCCAGCAGCGCTATAGGAGGGGGCAATCAGCCCCAGCATTTT	CASSAIGGGNQPQHF
TRBV7-2	TRBJ1-5	.	TRBD1	TGTGCCAGCAGCCTGACAGGGGGCGCGGACAATCAGCCCCAGCATTTT	CASSLTGGADNQPQHF
TRBV12-3/TRBV12-4	TRBJ2-7	few	.	TGTGCCAGCAGTTTATCGGGCAGGGGTCCCCACGAGCAGTACTTC	CASSLSGRGPHEQYF
TRBV10-3	TRBJ2-5	.	TRBD2	TGTGCCATCAGTGAGGCCGGGACTAGAGGAGAGACCCAGTACTTC	CAISEAGTRGETQYF
TRBV10-3	TRBJ1-6	few	.	TGTGCCACCGTTGGCTCACGGACGAGCTCCTATAATTCACCCCTCCACTTT	CATVGSRTSSYNSPLHF
TRBV4-3	TRBJ2-7	few	TRBD1	TGCGCCAGCAGCCAAGCGGACAGGATCTACGAGCAGTACTTC	CASSQADRIYEQYF
TRBV10-3	TRBJ2-5	.	TRBD2	TGTGCCAGCAGTGAGGGTAGCGGGTCTAGAAAGACCCAGTACTTC	CASSEGSGSRKTQYF
TRBV4-2	TRBJ2-7	many	.	TGTGCCAGCAGCCAAGGGGAGGCTGGATCCGCCTACGAGCAGTACTTC	CASSQGEAGSAYEQYF
TRBV12-3/TRBV12-4	TRBJ2-5	few	.	TGTGCCAGCGGAACAGGGTCCCAAGAGACCCAGTACTTC	CASGTGSQETQYF
TRBV15	TRBJ2-2	many	.	TGTGCCACCAGCCCACGGAGTGGGGAGCTGTTTTTT	CATSPRSGELFF
TRBV10-3	TRBJ2-7	.	TRBD1	TGTGCCATCAGTTCGGACAGGGGGGCCTACGAGCAGTACTTC	CAISSDRGAYEQYF
TRBV10-3	TRBJ2-6	many	TRBD2	TGTGCCAGCAGCGAAACTAGCGCTGGGGCCAACGTCCTGACTTTC	CASSETSAGANVLTF
TRBV7-2	TRBJ2-2	many	.	TGTGCCAGCAGCTTGGGTCCCCTGTACACCGGGGAGCTGTTTTTT	CASSLGPLYTGELFF
TRBV7-8	TRBJ1-2	many	.	TGTGCCAGCAGCTCTCAGTTGAGGGGCTACACCTTC	CASSSQLRGYTF
TRBV30	TRBJ1-2	.	.	TGTGCCTGGAGTGTACGGACGCCCTATGGCTACACCTTC	CAWSVRTPYGYTF
TRBV29-1	TRBJ1-2	.	.	TGCAGCCGACGGAAGGGAGATGGCTACACCTTC	CSRRKGDGYTF
TRBV10-2	TRBJ1-1	.	TRBD1	TGCGACAGGGGCACTGAAGCTTTCTTT	CDRGTEAFF
TRBV12-5	TRBJ2-2	few	.	TGTGCTAGTGGGAACGGACCAGACACCGGGGAGCTGTTTTTT	CASGNGPDTGELFF
TRBV7-8	TRBJ2-3	.	TRBD2	TGTGCCAGCAGCCCCCGAGAGGCTAGCGGGAGCACAGATACGCAGTATTTT	CASSPREASGSTDTQYF
TRBV12-5	TRBJ2-7	few	TRBD2	TGTGCTAGTGGTCCTCCCGGGACTAGCTCCTACGAGCAGTACTTC	CASGPPGTSSYEQYF
TRBV7-9	TRBJ1-2	.	.	TGTGCCAGCAGCCCGGGACGCCCCACCTTC	CASSPGRPTF
TRBV10-3	TRBJ2-2	many	TRBD2	TGTGCCATCAGTGGGACTAGCAAAAACACCGGGGAGCTGTTTTTT	CAISGTSKNTGELFF
TRBV19	TRBJ1-4	many	TRBD1	TGTGCCAGCAGGAGGGGGCAGCCTAATGAAAAACTGTTTTTT	CASRRGQPNEKLFF
TRBV6-1	TRBJ2-7	once	TRBD1	TGTGCCAGCAGCTTACCGGGACAGCGATTAGCCTACGAGCAGTACTTC	CASSLPGQRLAYEQYF
TRBV9	TRBJ2-7	many	TRBD1	TGTGCCAGCAGCGCCGGGACAGGGGGCAACGAGCAGTACTTC	CASSAGTGGNEQYF
TRBV20-1	TRBJ2-7	.	.	TGCAGTGCTAGAGATCGAAAAGGGCGCTACGAGCAGTACTTC	CSARDRKGRYEQYF
TRBV12-5	TRBJ2-7	.	TRBD2	TGTGCTAGTGGTTCGGGACTAGACTACGAGCAGTACTTC	CASGSGLDYEQYF
TRBV7-9	TRBJ1-1	many	.	TGTGCCAGCAGCATAGGGCCGGGCCCTTCGGCGGGGGCTTTCTTT	CASSIGPGPSAGAFF
TRBV7-2	TRBJ1-1	many	.	TGTGCCAGCAGCACTATGGGGATGGTCACTGAAGCTTTCTTT	CASSTMGMVTEAFF
TRBV7-9	TRBJ1-1	.	TRBD1	TGTGCCAGCAGTACCCCCGGGACAGGGGGAGCTGAAGCTTTCTTT	CASSTPGTGGAEAFF
TRBV29-1	TRBJ1-1	once	.	TGCAGCGCGGAGGAAGTTGAAGCTTTCTTT	CSAEEVEAFF
TRBV19	TRBJ1-6	.	.	TGTGCCTGGAGCAATCCGGGGCCCCTCCACTTT	CAWSNPGPLHF
TRBV10-3	TRBJ1-5	many	TRBD1	TGTGCCATCAGTGACCCGGGACAGGGCCTCAATCAGCCCCAGCATTTT	CAISDPGQGLNQPQHF
TRBV10-2	TRBJ1-6	.	TRBD1	TGTACCAGCAGCTTAGGCCGAGACAGGGTCGATTCACCCCTCCACTTT	CTSSLGRDRVDSPLHF
TRBV6-2/TRBV6-3	TRBJ1-2	.	.	TGTGCCAGCAGTTACTCGGGGGGCGGCATCTATGGCTACACCTTC	CASSYSGGGIYGYTF
TRBV2	TRBJ2-7	many	TRBD1	TGTGCCAGCAGTACTAAGACAGGGGCTCGGGGCGAGCAGTACTTC	CASSTKTGARGEQYF
TRBV29-1	TRBJ1-5	once	TRBD1	TGCAGCGTTAAGTCAGGGGGGGTGAATCAGCCCCAGCATTTT	CSVKSGGVNQPQHF
TRBV7-2	TRBJ2-3	.	.	TGTGCCAGTAGCATTGGACTGTTTACCTCCACAGATACGCAGTATTTT	CASSIGLFTSTDTQYF
TRBV19	TRBJ2-3	.	.	TGTGCCAGTAGCGGAGTTGGAGGAGATACGCAGTATTTT	CASSGVGGDTQYF
TRBV6-1	TRBJ1-5	many	.	TGTGCCAGCAATGCTGGTGGGAGCAATCAGCCCCAGCATTTT	CASNAGGSNQPQHF
TRBV10-3	TRBJ1-1	many	TRBD1	TGTGCCAGCTTGCGTGGACAGGGAGGAACTGAAGCTTTCTTT	CASLRGQGGTEAFF
TRBV2	TRBJ2-7	few	TRBD2	TGTGCCAGCAGTTCGGGACTAGCGGGCTTCGAGCAGTACTTC	CASSSGLAGFEQYF